This T cell receptor beta chain stems from a study of cytomegalovirus exposure and HLA in healthy donors. Across the study: The 100 million to 120 million unique TCR beta sequences, from 150 million to 200 million T cells, were found by an earlier analysis. Notes on the study in general: Several of the most significant clusters appeared, in a later analysis, to be linked to common viral pathogens. Among the CMV-associated chains, a few were confirmed in vitro as specific for CMV antigens. TCR beta V- and J-gene trimming was later associated with a missense DCLRE1C variant.

V lost 6 bases to trimming and J lost 3 bases, with 8 bases between them. The CDR3 runs 13 residues. The germline V gene encodes CDR1 SNHLY and CDR2 FYNNEI. PCR used 60 Vbeta primers and 13 Jbeta primers. TCRdb's table, derived via immunoSEQ multiplex PCR, lists solely in-frame clones and lacks some. The table records 200,000 or so clones, around 86% of them present only once. This clone was seen more than once but under ten times. As yet, its antigen is unknown. The genes are TRBV2 and TRBJ2-2; D is unresolved. The material sequenced was PBMCs. The receptor was isolated from a woman between 50 and 59 years old in good health and CMV-seropositive. CDR3 loop: CASSFGYTGELFF. CDR3 bases: TGTGCCAGCAGCTTCGGGTACACCGGGGAGCTGTTTTTT.